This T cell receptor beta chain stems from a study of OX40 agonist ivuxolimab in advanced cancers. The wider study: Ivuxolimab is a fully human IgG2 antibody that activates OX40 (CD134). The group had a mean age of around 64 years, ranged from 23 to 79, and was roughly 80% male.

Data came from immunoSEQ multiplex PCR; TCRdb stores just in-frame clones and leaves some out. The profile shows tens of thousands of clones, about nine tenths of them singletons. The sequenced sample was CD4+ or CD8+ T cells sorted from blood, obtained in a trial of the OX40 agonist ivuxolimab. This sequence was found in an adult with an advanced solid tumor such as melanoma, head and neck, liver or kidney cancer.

In DNA, the CDR3 is TGTGCCAGCAGCTTGGTTCCTAGCACAGATACGCAGTATTTT. This gives the protein CASSLVPSTDTQYF. The chain has TRBV5-5 and TRBJ2-3; D unclear. CDR3 length equals 14 residues. V lost 0 bases and J lost 0, with 5 bases in between. CDR1 and CDR2 (germline): SGHKS, YYEKEE (reference sequence).